Listed here are 11 T cell receptor beta chains from one sample, sequenced in a study of T-cell memory formation after mild COVID-19. TCRdb re-derived calls from the 5' RACE reads in MiXCR, one entry per CDR3 protein. In the table there are tens of thousands of distinct CDR3 sequences, over 15% of which are singletons. Sequencing was carried out using PBMCs or a T cell subset sorted from them (not recorded which). These receptors originate from an adult woman who had mild COVID-19 (a few samples of this study predate the infection). Cell type and time point are not known.

In the case of this clonotype: This CDR3 is missing its conserved last phenylalanine or tryptophan, likely due to a read error. The DNA is omitted, as the CDR3 cannot be located on it reliably, and the CDR3 follows TCRdb's listing. The chain is built from TRBV6-1 and TRBJ1-1; TRBD1, the table's D call, was not compared with the DNA. Germline assignment: CDR1 MNHNS and CDR2 SASEGT. The CDR3 spans 14 residues, counting both ends. CDR3 region: CASAERAEIQGIGY.

The chain employs TRBV29-1 and TRBJ1-2, with TRBD1 as a possible D gene (5 bases). Germline lookup yields CDR1 SQVTM and CDR2 ANQGSEA. Trimming stripped 7 bases from V and 2 bases from J, with 14 bases between. This CDR3 region has 13 residues. The CDR3 DNA reads as TGCAGCGCCTTAGGGGAATACAACTATGGCTACACCTTC. Translated, it gives CSALGEYNYGYTF.

The chain is built from TRBV7-9 and TRBJ1-2, with D possibly being TRBD1 (5 bases). The V gene lost 1 base and the J gene lost 4 bases, with 10 bases spanning the gap. This CDR3 spans 14 amino acids. Germline lookup yields CDR1 SEHNR and CDR2 FQNEAQ (reference sequence). CDR3 DNA: TGTGCCAGCAGCTTAGGAACAGGTCTCTATGGCTACACCTTC. It encodes CASSLGTGLYGYTF.

This chain connects TRBV7-9 to TRBJ2-7; D remains unclear. CDR1 and CDR2 from the germline V gene are SEHNR and FQNEAQ (reference sequence). The germline V and J ends were trimmed by 1 base and 2 bases, with 12 bases remaining between them. This CDR3 contains 15 residues. CDR3 bases: TGTGCCAGCAGCTTAGGTCCCGGGCTCACCTACGAGCAGTACTTC. Translation: CASSLGPGLTYEQYF.

V usage is TRBV29-1 and J usage is TRBJ2-7; 9 nucleotides match TRBD1. There are 14 residues in the CDR3. Germline CDR1 and CDR2: SQVTM and ANQGSEA. V was pared by 6 bases and J by 4 bases, with 10 bases of the junction left unmatched. This chain's CDR3 is CSVVSGTGIYEQYF. The CDR3 nucleotides read TGCAGCGTGGTTTCCGGGACAGGGATATACGAGCAGTACTTC.

This clonotype was seen only a few times. The J gene is TRBJ1-2, the V gene TRBV15, with D tentatively TRBD1 (5 bases). Germline V CDR1 and CDR2: LNHNV, YYDKDF (reference sequence). This CDR3 contains 13 residues. Trimming removed 7 bases from V and 6 bases from J, with 15 bases in between. CDR3 bases: TGTGCCACCAAAGGGGTTACAACTGATGGCTACACCTTC. The encoded protein is CATKGVTTDGYTF. The full variable domain, with the rest looked up from reference TRBV15 and TRBJ1-2, is DAMVIQNPRYQVTQFGKPVTLSCSQTLNHNVMYWYQQKSSQAPKLLFHYYDKDFNNEADTPDNFQSRRPNTSFCFLDIRSPGLGDTAMYLCATKGVTTDGYTFGSGTRLTVV.

The chain joins TRBV7-4 to TRBJ2-5, with a weak D call TRBD2 (6 bases). CDR3 length: 17 residues. The V end lost 2 bases, the J end lost 0 bases, and 16 bases lay between the germline ends. The germline V gene encodes CDR1 SGHVT and CDR2 SQSDAQ. CDR3: CASSLRGLKENQETQYF. Here the CDR3 DNA reads TGTGCCAGCAGCTTACGGGGGTTAAAAGAGAACCAAGAGACCCAGTACTTC. Supplemented by reference TRBV7-4 and TRBJ2-5, the full variable domain reads GAGVSQSPRYKVAKRGRDVALRCDSISGHVTLYWYRQTLGQGSEVLTYSQSDAQRDKSGRPSGRFSAERPERSVSTLKIQRTEQGDSAVYLCASSLRGLKENQETQYFGPGTRLLVL.

This clonotype occurred a few times. Written as DNA, the CDR3 is TGTGCCAGCAGCCAAGAGGACGGGACCTTCACAGATACGCAGTATTTT. Its translation is CASSQEDGTFTDTQYF. V gene TRBV4-2 combines with J gene TRBJ2-3; D tentatively fits TRBD1 or TRBD2 (5 bases each). Trimming removed 0 bases from V and 2 bases from J, with 12 bases in between. The germline V gene has CDR1 LGHNA and CDR2 YNFKEQ. The CDR3 has 16 amino acids.

V usage is TRBV7-8 and J usage is TRBJ1-1, with D maybe TRBD1 (5 bases). Trimming pared 1 base from V and 5 bases from J, leaving 14 bases between. The germline V gene has CDR1 SGHVS and CDR2 FQNEAQ. The length of the CDR3 is 15 residues. The CDR3 DNA sequence: TGTGCCAGCAGCTTAGAAAGGGGCTGGGGTACTGAAGCTTTCTTT. This codes for CASSLERGWGTEAFF.

The V gene is TRBV7-8, the J gene TRBJ2-6; 10 nucleotides align to TRBD1. V was clipped by 5 bases and J by 2 bases; unmatched bases: 12. The germline V gene encodes CDR1 SGHVS and CDR2 FQNEAQ. The CDR3 contains 19 residues. In nucleotides, the CDR3 is TGTGCCAGCAGCGAAGCTTCCGGGACAGGGGCACCTGGGGCCAACGTCCTGACTTTC. Protein sequence: CASSEASGTGAPGANVLTF.

On this clonotype: At one end, the junction sequence differs from germline, possibly due to a read error. The chain couples TRBV5-1 to TRBJ2-1, with 8 nucleotides matching TRBD2. The CDR3 is 16 amino acids. Germline-derived CDR1 and CDR2 are SGHRS and YFSETQ. The CDR3 nucleotides are TGCGCCAGCAGCTTGGATTCTAGCGGGTGGTACAGTGAGCAGTTCTTC. It specifies CASSLDSSGWYSEQFF.